The subject of this entry is one T cell receptor beta chain. Its cognate antigen is unknown. The CDR3 loop spans 16 amino acids. The germline CDR1 and CDR2 sequences are MNHEY and SMNVEV (reference sequence). V was cut by 2 bases and J by 1 base, with 13 bases left in between. The investigators reverse transcribed all of the isolated RNA, so they sequenced expressed TCRB transcripts. Using immunoSEQ multiplex PCR, the repertoire was profiled, and TCRdb retains in-frame clones only, with some absent. Of about 900,000 clones listed, roughly a sixth are singletons. These data are taken from a study of beta chain features in type 1 diabetes. Study observations and caveats: Whether HLA type affects TCRB rearrangement stayed undetermined in the present work.

This sequence joins TRBV27 and TRBJ2-3; D is unresolved. Sequencing used naive CD4+ T cells from blood. The source is a woman aged 18-30 years in good health. Written as DNA, the CDR3 is TGTGCCAGCAGTTTAGCTGTGGGTTCTGGCACAGATACGCAGTATTTT. Its protein is CASSLAVGSGTDTQYF.